This T cell receptor (beta chain) was captured by sequencing in a study of post-analysis software for immune sequencing data. This clonotype has only a few counts. Its specificity is not known. Looked up from germline, CDR1 is LGHDT and CDR2 is YNNKEL (reference sequence). This CDR3 has 12 amino acids. V lost 3 bases and J 6 bases, leaving 8 bases between the germline ends. General study points: Relative to controls, patients had a handful of TRBV segments at higher frequency, with TRBV5-6, TRBV5-1 and TRBV20-1 among these. Significantly decreased normalized Chao1 diversity was recorded for multiple sclerosis patients relative to controls.

Each TCR beta cDNA library carried unique molecular identifiers. TCRdb re-called the PCR reads through MiXCR, storing one row per CDR3 protein. The sample has roughly 170,000 distinct CDR3 sequences; 25% to 35% are singletons. Sequenced: blood. The source is a girl between 5 and 17 years old with multiple sclerosis. The chain carries TRBV3-1 and TRBJ1-1, with D unresolved. CDR3 coding DNA: TGTGCCAGCAGCCAGGGGTACGCTGAAGCTTTCTTT. Residues: CASSQGYAEAFF. The variable domain in full, completed from reference TRBV3-1 and TRBJ1-1, reads DTAVSQTPKYLVTQMGNDKSIKCEQNLGHDTMYWYKQDSKKFLKIMFSYNNKELIINETVPNRFSPKSPDKAHLNLHINSLELGDSAVYFCASSQGYAEAFFGQGTRLTVV.